These T cell receptor beta chains were read from a single sample in a study of cytomegalovirus exposure and HLA in healthy donors. The repertoire was sequenced with immunoSEQ multiplex PCR; TCRdb's copy has only in-frame clones and lacks some. The sample shows 35,000 to 40,000 clones, about 93% of them seen only once. Sequenced: PBMCs. These receptors were taken from a man aged 18-30 years in good health and CMV-seronegative. Both conserved end residues are part of each CDR3. The D gene is left open where the match is weak. Clone size is shown for a subset of rows, as once, few, many or a class of expanded clone.

size	J	D	V	CDR3	DNA
NA	TRBJ1-1	NA	TRBV19	CASSIKGGAITEAFF	TGTGCCAGTAGTATAAAGGGGGGGGCGATAACTGAAGCTTTCTTT
NA	TRBJ1-1	TRBD1	TRBV19	CASFAGTGMGTEAFF	TGTGCCAGTTTTGCCGGGACAGGGATGGGAACTGAAGCTTTCTTT
NA	TRBJ1-2	NA	TRBV6-6	CASGSQAYGYTF	TGTGCCAGCGGATCGCAGGCTTATGGCTACACCTTC
NA	TRBJ1-5	NA	TRBV28	CASSPVNQPQHF	TGTGCCAGCAGTCCCGTAAATCAGCCCCAGCATTTT
NA	TRBJ2-7	NA	TRBV21-1	CASTGTSGGATRYEQYF	TGTGCCAGCACAGGGACTAGCGGGGGGGCTACTCGATACGAGCAGTACTTC
NA	TRBJ2-5	NA	TRBV11-2	CASSLELGREETQYF	TGTGCCAGCAGCTTAGAATTGGGCAGGGAAGAGACCCAGTACTTC
few	TRBJ1-2	NA	TRBV7-9	CASSPPERLSHNGYTF	TGTGCCAGCAGCCCCCCCGAGCGCCTCTCACACAATGGCTACACCTTC
NA	TRBJ2-7	NA	TRBV13	CASSLGRDSTYEQYF	TGTGCCAGCAGCTTAGGCAGGGACTCGACTTACGAGCAGTACTTC
once	TRBJ2-5	NA	TRBV5-1	CASSSGAGETQYF	TGCGCCAGCAGCTCAGGGGCGGGAGAGACCCAGTACTTC
NA	TRBJ2-5	TRBD1	TRBV19	CASSIGQGGSETQYF	TGTGCCAGTAGTATTGGACAGGGGGGCTCTGAGACCCAGTACTTC
NA	TRBJ1-1	TRBD1	TRBV10-2	CASFSTGAGEAFF	TGCGCCAGTTTTTCAACAGGGGCGGGGGAAGCTTTCTTT
once	TRBJ2-1	TRBD2	TRBV6-4	CASSDSVAGGDNEQFF	TGTGCCAGCAGTGACTCGGTAGCGGGGGGGGACAATGAGCAGTTCTTC
once	TRBJ2-5	TRBD2	TRBV19	CASTPLAGGGGTQYF	TGTGCCAGTACTCCACTAGCGGGAGGGGGGGGGACCCAGTACTTC
NA	TRBJ2-5	NA	TRBV12-5	CASGAGNQETQYF	TGTGCTAGTGGGGCGGGAAACCAAGAGACCCAGTACTTC
NA	TRBJ2-1	TRBD2	TRBV15	CATSRAASGGASSYNEQFF	TGTGCCACCAGCAGAGCCGCTAGCGGGGGTGCTAGCTCCTACAATGAGCAGTTCTTC
NA	TRBJ1-1	NA	TRBV7-8	CASSLGSATEAFF	TGTGCCAGCAGCTTGGGGAGTGCCACTGAAGCTTTCTTT
NA	TRBJ2-1	NA	TRBV30	CAWSGTINEQFF	TGTGCCTGGAGTGGGACTATCAATGAGCAGTTCTTC
NA	TRBJ1-5	TRBD1	TRBV5-5	CASSSTGGIYSNQPQHF	TGTGCCAGCAGCTCCACAGGGGGAATCTATAGCAATCAGCCCCAGCATTTT
NA	TRBJ1-2	NA	TRBV4-2	CASSQERDYGYTF	TGTGCCAGCAGCCAAGAGAGGGACTATGGCTACACCTTC
few	TRBJ1-2	TRBD1	TRBV29-1	CSVSGDSGYTF	TGCAGCGTATCAGGGGACAGTGGCTACACCTTC
NA	TRBJ1-1	NA	TRBV6-6	CASRSSGTEAFF	TGTGCCAGCAGATCCTCGGGGACTGAAGCTTTCTTT
NA	TRBJ2-7	TRBD2	TRBV30	CAWSSSGGGRSSYEQYF	TGTGCCTGGAGCTCTAGCGGGGGGGGTAGGAGCTCCTACGAGCAGTACTTC
NA	TRBJ2-1	TRBD2	TRBV5-1	CASSLSDSGSSYNEQFF	TGCGCCAGCAGCTTATCTGATAGCGGGAGCTCCTACAATGAGCAGTTCTTC
once	TRBJ2-1	TRBD2	TRBV6-4	CASSEDGGAHNEQFF	TGTGCCAGCAGTGAGGACGGGGGGGCCCACAATGAGCAGTTCTTC
NA	TRBJ1-2	TRBD1	TRBV5-1	CASSPGLIPPGGYGYTF	TGCGCCAGCAGCCCGGGCCTAATCCCCCCAGGGGGCTATGGCTACACCTTC
NA	TRBJ2-2	NA	TRBV6-4	CASRTETGELFF	TGTGCCAGCCGGACAGAGACCGGGGAGCTGTTTTTT
NA	TRBJ1-2	TRBD1	TRBV9	CASSVTGGNYGYTF	TGTGCCAGCAGCGTGACAGGGGGTAACTATGGCTACACCTTC
NA	TRBJ2-7	NA	TRBV19	CASSMNSGGTYEQYF	TGTGCCAGTAGTATGAATTCGGGTGGGACTTACGAGCAGTACTTC
NA	TRBJ2-7	NA	TRBV19	CASSIRTIQDEQYF	TGTGCCAGTAGTATTAGGACAATTCAAGACGAGCAGTACTTC
NA	TRBJ2-7	TRBD1	TRBV28	CASRWDRGLPYEQYF	TGTGCCAGCAGGTGGGACAGGGGGCTTCCCTACGAGCAGTACTTC
NA	TRBJ2-1	TRBD2	TRBV5-3	CARSSNDTTSGGNNEQFF	TGTGCCAGAAGCTCAAACGATACAACTAGCGGGGGGAACAATGAGCAGTTCTTC
NA	TRBJ2-3	NA	TRBV11-3	CASSLGRSTDTQYF	TGTGCCAGCAGCTTAGGGAGAAGCACAGATACGCAGTATTTT
NA	TRBJ1-5	TRBD1	TRBV2	CASRAGGVGQPQHF	TGTGCCAGCAGAGCAGGGGGCGTGGGCCAGCCCCAGCATTTT
NA	TRBJ1-4	NA	TRBV28	CASSPVATNEKLFF	TGTGCCAGCAGCCCAGTGGCAACTAATGAAAAACTGTTTTTT
NA	TRBJ1-3	NA	TRBV30	CAWTTPGLGNTIYF	TGTGCCTGGACCACACCGGGACTGGGAAACACCATATATTTT
NA	TRBJ2-5	NA	TRBV5-1	CASRGRDETQYF	TGCGCCAGCAGGGGGCGCGACGAGACCCAGTACTTC
once	TRBJ1-1	NA	TRBV7-9	CASSLQGLEAFF	TGTGCCAGCAGCTTACAGGGACTTGAAGCTTTCTTT
NA	TRBJ2-4	NA	TRBV9	CASSVGQGTDIQYF	TGTGCCAGCAGCGTAGGGCAGGGAACCGACATTCAGTACTTC
NA	TRBJ2-1	NA	TRBV13	CASSLGRGQENTANEQFF	TGTGCCAGCAGCTTAGGGCGTGGACAAGAAAATACAGCCAATGAGCAGTTCTTC
NA	TRBJ2-1	TRBD2	TRBV7-2	CASSPGTTYYNEQFF	TGTGCCAGCAGCCCCGGGACTACCTATTACAATGAGCAGTTCTTC
NA	TRBJ1-4	NA	TRBV6-6	CASSYLGRTNEKLFF	TGTGCCAGCAGTTACCTAGGGAGGACTAATGAAAAACTGTTTTTT
NA	TRBJ1-1	NA	TRBV6-5	CASSYRGKDTEAFF	TGTGCCAGCAGTTACAGAGGGAAGGACACTGAAGCTTTCTTT
NA	TRBJ2-3	NA	TRBV6-5	CASLGPLSYTQYF	TGTGCCTCCTTGGGCCCTTTGAGTTATACGCAGTATTTT
NA	TRBJ2-1	NA	TRBV23-1	CASRGDSYNEQFF	TGCGCCAGCAGAGGGGACTCCTACAATGAGCAGTTCTTC
NA	TRBJ2-5	NA	TRBV19	CASSQTPGEETQYF	TGTGCCAGTAGTCAGACTCCTGGCGAAGAGACCCAGTACTTC
NA	TRBJ2-7	NA	TRBV30	CAWSVKGTYEQYF	TGTGCCTGGAGTGTTAAGGGGACCTACGAGCAGTACTTC
NA	TRBJ1-1	NA	TRBV5-1	CASSLDPVNTEAFF	TGCGCCAGCAGCTTGGATCCGGTGAACACTGAAGCTTTCTTT
NA	TRBJ2-2	TRBD2	TRBV6-4	CASRDLAGDTGELFF	TGTGCCAGCAGAGATCTAGCGGGGGACACCGGGGAGCTGTTTTTT
NA	TRBJ1-2	NA	TRBV6-1	CASSEVPGFGYTF	TGTGCCAGCAGTGAAGTCCCAGGGTTCGGCTACACCTTC
NA	TRBJ1-1	NA	TRBV7-9	CASSLGGGMNTEAFF	TGTGCCAGCAGCTTAGGGGGGGGCATGAACACTGAAGCTTTCTTT
NA	TRBJ2-5	NA	TRBV19	CASTLGRDVQETQYF	TGTGCCAGTACCTTAGGGCGGGACGTACAAGAGACCCAGTACTTC
once	TRBJ2-1	NA	TRBV19	CASSGGTQGIKQFF	TGTGCCAGTAGTGGAGGAACACAGGGAATTAAGCAGTTCTTC
once	TRBJ1-5	TRBD1	TRBV19	CASGQGVSSNQPQHF	TGTGCCAGCGGACAGGGAGTTTCGAGCAATCAGCCCCAGCATTTT